Below, 7 T cell receptor beta chains from the same sample are listed, as sequenced in a study of human thymus T cells (dated by TCRdb to between 2020 and 2021). Receptor amplification or capture employed the immunoSEQ multiplex PCR assay. As stored in TCRdb, this immuneACCESS dataset retains in-frame rearrangements with V and J assigned. A fraction of the clones does not appear; measured against another copy, unresolved V genes explain less than half of the discrepancy, and the remainder lacks a known reason. This sample gives under 150,000 clones in total; around 94% of them show up just once. Together, the top ten hold more than 0.02% of the sample. Thymus tissue was obtained as surgical resects removed during corrective cardiac surgery. Input material: thymus tissue. The receptors derive from a boy under two years old with a congenital heart defect but otherwise immunologically healthy.

The chain employs TRBV19 and TRBJ2-7, with 10 bases that match TRBD1. In germline, CDR1 is LNHDA, CDR2 SQIVND (reference sequence). V was clipped by 7 bases and J by 0 bases; unmatched bases: 9. This CDR3 comprises 16 residues. CDR3 in DNA: TGTGCCAGTACACTTTCCGGGACAGGGGTCTCCTACGAGCAGTACTTC. This sequence encodes CASTLSGTGVSYEQYF. The full variable domain, rest sourced from reference TRBV19 and TRBJ2-7, is DGGITQSPKYLFRKEGQNVTLSCEQNLNHDAMYWYRQDPGQGLRLIYYSQIVNDFQKGDIAEGYSVSREKKESFPLTVTSAQKNPTAFYLCASTLSGTGVSYEQYFGPGTRLTVT.

The chain has TRBV28 and TRBJ1-2; a possible D gene is TRBD1 (5 bases). The germline V gene has CDR1 MDHEN and CDR2 SYDVKM. The CDR3 spans 13 residues. Trimming pared 7 bases from V and 4 bases from J, leaving 13 bases between. The CDR3 reads CASTGRGTYGYTF. The CDR3 DNA follows: TGTGCCAGCACCGGACGGGGGACCTATGGCTACACCTTC.

This clone was detected only a few times. This chain links TRBV6-1 with TRBJ1-5; D call uncertain. CDR1 is MNHNS and CDR2 is SASEGT in the germline V gene. Trimming cost V 7 bases and J 8 bases, with 12 bases left between them. This CDR3 spans 12 amino acids. CDR3 sequence: CASTIGEEPQHF. CDR3 DNA sequence: TGTGCCAGCACCATCGGGGAGGAGCCCCAGCATTTT.

The chain combines TRBV28 with TRBJ1-1, with a possible D match to TRBD1 (5 bases). The CDR3 extends over 16 amino acids. Germline CDR1 MDHEN, CDR2 SYDVKM. Trimming shortened V by 5 bases and J by 1 base, and 17 bases separated the two germline ends. The CDR3 protein is CASSPGTVRQNTEAFF. The CDR3 DNA follows: TGTGCCAGCAGTCCCGGGACGGTCCGTCAGAACACTGAAGCTTTCTTT. The full variable domain, in which reference TRBV28 and TRBJ1-1 provide the parts outside the CDR3, is DVKVTQSSRYLVKRTGEKVFLECVQDMDHENMFWYRQDPGLGLRLIYFSYDVKMKEKGDIPEGYSVSREKKERFSLILESASTNQTSMYLCASSPGTVRQNTEAFFGQGTRLTVV.

The chain uses TRBV9 and TRBJ2-7, with TRBD2 matching over 8 bases. The CDR3 is made up of 16 amino acids. Germline values: CDR1 SGDLS, CDR2 YYNGEE. Trimming at V came to 0 bases and at J to 3 bases, leaving 8 bases not matched to a gene. As DNA, the CDR3 is TGTGCCAGCAGCGTAGAGATCCCCGGGGGGGACTACGAGCAGTACTTC. It is translated as CASSVEIPGGDYEQYF.

The rearrangement joins TRBV5-4 to TRBJ2-1; unclear D gene. Germline V gene lookup returns CDR1 SGHNT and CDR2 YYREEE (reference sequence). With 6 bases removed from V and 0 bases from J, the gap between germline ends came to 16 bases. The CDR3 runs 16 residues. Here the CDR3 DNA reads TGTGCCAGCACCACCTGGGCCGCGAGCTCCTACAATGAGCAGTTCTTC. Its protein product is CASTTWAASSYNEQFF.

The chain employs TRBV5-8 and TRBJ2-1, with 8 bases identical to TRBD2. This CDR3 contains 17 residues. Germline values: CDR1 SGHTS, CDR2 YDEGEE. Trimming at V came to 5 bases and at J to 2 bases, leaving 12 bases not matched to a gene. CDR3: CASSLPFSGGPYNEQFF. CDR3 nucleotide sequence: TGTGCCAGCAGTCTTCCCTTCAGCGGGGGCCCCTACAATGAGCAGTTCTTC.